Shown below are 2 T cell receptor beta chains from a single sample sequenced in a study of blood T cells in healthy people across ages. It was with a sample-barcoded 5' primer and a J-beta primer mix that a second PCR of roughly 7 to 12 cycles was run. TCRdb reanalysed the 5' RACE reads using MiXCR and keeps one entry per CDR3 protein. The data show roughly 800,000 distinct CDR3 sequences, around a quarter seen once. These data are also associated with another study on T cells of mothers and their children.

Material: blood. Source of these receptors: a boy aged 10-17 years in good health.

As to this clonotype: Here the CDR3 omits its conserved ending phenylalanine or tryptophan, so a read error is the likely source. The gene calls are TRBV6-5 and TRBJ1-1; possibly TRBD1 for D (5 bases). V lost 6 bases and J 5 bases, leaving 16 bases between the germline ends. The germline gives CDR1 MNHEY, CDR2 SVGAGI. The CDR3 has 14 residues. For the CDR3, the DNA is TGTGCCAGCAGCCTGAACGGGGGAGGGACTGAAGCTTTCCTT. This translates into CASSLNGGGTEAFL.

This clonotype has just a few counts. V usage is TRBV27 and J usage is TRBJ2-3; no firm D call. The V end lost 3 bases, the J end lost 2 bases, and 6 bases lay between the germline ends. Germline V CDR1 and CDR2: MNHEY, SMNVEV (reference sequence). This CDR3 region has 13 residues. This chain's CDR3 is CASSFATTDTQYF. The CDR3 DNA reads TGTGCCAGCAGTTTCGCGACCACAGATACGCAGTATTTT.